A single sample is the source of the 11 T cell receptor beta chains below, sequenced in a study of blood T cell repertoires in COVID-19. The data were produced by immunoSEQ multiplex PCR, yet TCRdb's version contains in-frame clones alone and is incomplete. Seen here are fewer than 350,000 clones, 89% observed once, and the top ten hold about 1.7%. Sequences were obtained from PBMCs or T cells enriched from blood (not recorded which). The receptors come from a woman in her thirties or forties who had recovered from COVID-19.

This chain links TRBV30 with TRBJ1-4, with TRBD1 as a possible D gene (5 bases). Germline V gene lookup returns CDR1 GTSNPN and CDR2 SVGIG (reference sequence). V dropped 4 bases and J dropped 7 bases, with 10 bases sitting between them. The CDR3 runs 12 residues. In DNA, the CDR3 is TGTGCCTGGACAAGGCAGGGTGAAAAACTGTTTTTT. It specifies CAWTRQGEKLFF.

CDR3 DNA sequence: TGTGCCAGAAGCTTGCGGGCGACAGGGGGCGTAGATGAAAAACTGTTTTTT. It yields the protein CARSLRATGGVDEKLFF. This chain uses TRBV5-3 with TRBJ1-4; TRBD1 agrees at 10 bases. TRBV5-3 is an ORF, with its function uncertain. The CDR3 has 17 amino acids. Trimming at V came to 1 base and at J to 6 bases, leaving 9 bases not matched to a gene.

The chain couples TRBV2 to TRBJ2-3; TRBD2 aligns across 9 bases. The CDR3 consists of 17 residues. The V and J ends lost 3 bases and 2 bases, in that order; junction bases with no gene match: 9. Germline V lookup: CDR1 SNHLY, CDR2 FYNNEI. The CDR3 reads CASSDAGTSTFTDTQYF. DNA of the CDR3: TGTGCCAGCAGTGACGCCGGGACTAGCACCTTCACAGATACGCAGTATTTT. The variable domain in full, completed from reference TRBV2 and TRBJ2-3, reads EPEVTQTPSHQVTQMGQEVILRCVPISNHLYFYWYRQILGQKVEFLVSFYNNEISEKSEIFDDQFSVERPDGSNFTLKIRSTKLEDSAMYFCASSDAGTSTFTDTQYFGPGTRLTVL.

This sequence joins TRBV6-2 or TRBV6-3 and TRBJ2-3; 11 nucleotides match TRBD2. The ends lost 2 bases at V and 3 bases at J; junction bases unmatched: 10. This CDR3 is 18 amino acids long. From germline, CDR1 is MNHEY and CDR2 SVGEGT. The DNA for the CDR3 is TGTGCCAGCAGTTACGCCCTGGGGGCTAGCGGGAGGACAGATACGCAGTATTTT. The encoded protein is CASSYALGASGRTDTQYF.

This chain links TRBV7-2 with TRBJ1-5; D is ambiguous. Per germline, CDR1 SGHTA and CDR2 FQGNSA. The CDR3 has 15 residues. Trimming took 3 bases from V and 2 from J, leaving 11 bases between them. The CDR3 region has the DNA TGTGCCAGCAGCTTTGATAGTACGCGCAATCAGCCCCAGCATTTT. This encodes CASSFDSTRNQPQHF.

The rearrangement joins TRBV6-5 to TRBJ1-1; D is ambiguous. This CDR3 spans 15 amino acids. V dropped 4 bases and J dropped 4 bases, with 16 bases sitting between them. Looked up from germline, CDR1 is MNHEY and CDR2 is SVGAGI. CDR3 bases: TGTGCCAGCAGTTCTCTCCCCTTTGGCGGCACTGAAGCTTTCTTT. Residues: CASSSLPFGGTEAFF.

The CDR3 is CAISEDRDDGYTF. The CDR3 nucleotides are TGTGCCATCAGTGAGGACAGGGATGATGGCTACACCTTC. The rearrangement uses TRBV10-3 and TRBJ1-2; TRBD1 agrees at 7 bases. CDR3 length: 13 residues. Trimming at V came to 2 bases and at J to 6 bases, leaving 3 bases not matched to a gene. Germline-derived CDR1 and CDR2 are ENHRY and SYGVKD.

The chain joins TRBV11-1 to TRBJ2-7, with D uncertain. This CDR3 has 14 amino acids. Per the germline V gene, CDR1 is SGHAT and CDR2 is FQDESV (reference sequence). The V end was cut by 4 bases, the J end by 1 base, with 11 bases between. The CDR3 sequence is CASSSTTGSYEQYF. Written as DNA, the CDR3 is TGTGCCAGCAGCTCGACGACGGGTTCCTACGAGCAGTACTTC.

V is TRBV10-1 and J is TRBJ2-7, with D possibly being TRBD2 (6 bases). Trimming shortened V by 1 base and J by 1 base, and 11 bases separated the two germline ends. The CDR3 loop spans 15 amino acids. Looked up from germline, CDR1 is WNHNN and CDR2 is SYGVQD (reference sequence). CDR3 sequence (DNA): TGCGCCAGCAGTGAGTGGGAGGACCTATCCTACGAGCAGTACTTC. This gives the protein CASSEWEDLSYEQYF.

The table lists this clone with a count of one. J is TRBJ2-2 and V is TRBV19, with 10 bases aligning to TRBD2. Germline assignment: CDR1 LNHDA and CDR2 SQIVND (reference sequence). The CDR3 sequence is 15 residues long. Trimming at V came to 8 bases and at J to 6 bases, leaving 9 bases not matched to a gene. For the CDR3, the DNA is TGTGCCAGTCAAGCTAGCGGGGGCCCCGCCGGGGAGCTGTTTTTT. It codes for CASQASGGPAGELFF.

This clone has just one count. The chain recombines TRBV2 with TRBJ1-1, with 9 nucleotides matching TRBD1. Germline V gives CDR1 SNHLY, CDR2 FYNNEI. This CDR3 has 14 amino acids. V shed 3 bases and J 6 bases; nucleotides not matched to a gene: 5. The CDR3 loop reads CASSDRTGVAEAFF. The CDR3 DNA reads TGTGCCAGCAGTGATAGGACAGGGGTAGCTGAAGCTTTCTTT.